This T cell receptor beta chain was profiled in a study of human T cells and chemical hapten exposure. Background on the study: Each patient's scalp received weekly diphenylcyclopropenone throughout the approximately 25-week study.

This clonotype turned up a few times. Stated time point: patch test 1, 2 weeks after DPC sensitization. Indicated treatment: therapeutic diphenylcyclopropenone sensitization with weekly scalp DPC. This CDR3 is 14 amino acids long. V gave up 5 bases and J gave up 2 bases, with 11 bases separating them. Germline CDR1 is SGHTA and CDR2 is FQGNSA. TCRdb used MiXCR to reprocess the RACE reads, holding one entry per CDR3 protein. The sample holds 340,000 or so distinct CDR3 sequences, around 7% seen once. The V call is TRBV7-2, the J call TRBJ2-3; possible D gene TRBD2, 6 bases. The input for sequencing was whole blood, taken in connection with sensitization to the hapten diphenylcyclopropenone (DPC). This TCR derives from a woman between 18 and 29 years old with alopecia areata. Some clones in this sample may be carry-over from other donors' samples. The CDR3 sequence: CASSTSPITDTQYF. In nucleotides, the CDR3 is TGTGCCAGCAGCACTAGCCCTATCACAGATACGCAGTATTTT.